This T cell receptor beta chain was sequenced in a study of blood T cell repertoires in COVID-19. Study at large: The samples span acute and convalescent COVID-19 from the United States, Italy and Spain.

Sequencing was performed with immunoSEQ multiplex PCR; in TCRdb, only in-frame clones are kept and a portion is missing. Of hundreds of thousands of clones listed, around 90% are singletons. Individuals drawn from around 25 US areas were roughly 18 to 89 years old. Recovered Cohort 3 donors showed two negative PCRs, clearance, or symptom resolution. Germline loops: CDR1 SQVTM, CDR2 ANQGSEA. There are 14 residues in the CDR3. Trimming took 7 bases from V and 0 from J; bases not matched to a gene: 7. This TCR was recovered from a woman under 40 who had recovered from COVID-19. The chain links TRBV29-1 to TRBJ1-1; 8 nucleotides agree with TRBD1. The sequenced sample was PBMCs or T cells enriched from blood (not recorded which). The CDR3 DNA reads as TGCAGCGATAGACAGGGGCAATTGAACACTGAAGCTTTCTTT. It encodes CSDRQGQLNTEAFF. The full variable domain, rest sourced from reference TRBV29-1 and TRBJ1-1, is SAVISQKPSRDICQRGTSLTIQCQVDSQVTMMFWYRQQPGQSLTLIATANQGSEATYESGFVIDKFPISRPNLTFSTLTVSNMSPEDSSIYLCSDRQGQLNTEAFFGQGTRLTVV.